This T cell receptor (beta chain) was documented in a study of identical twins. Study outcomes and limitations: Carriage of fewer insertions was seen in abundant cord blood beta clonotypes, whereas memory repertoires showed none.

TCRdb processed the 5' RACE reads anew with MiXCR; each CDR3 protein has one entry. The table records hundreds of thousands of distinct CDR3 sequences, roughly 20% of them present only once. This CDR3 comprises 15 residues. Trimming pared 5 bases from V and 3 bases from J, leaving 15 bases between. The germline CDR1 and CDR2 sequences are SGHAT and FQNNGV. On this clonotype: The antigen remains undetermined.

Another study also made use of these data, one on T cells expressing NK-cell markers. As reported in that work: Sorted CD3+CD56-NKG2C+, CD3+CD56+NKG2C+ and CD3+CD56+NKG2C- T cells supplied the TCR beta repertoires. Once again these clonotypes came out on top in the CD3+CD56-NKG2C+ fraction of four donors.

The clonotype was recovered from a woman under 30 in good health. Sequenced material: PBMCs. The chain joins TRBV11-2 to TRBJ2-3; tentatively, D is TRBD1 (5 bases). CDR3 loop: CASSRDRVLTDTQYF. The CDR3 DNA reads TGTGCCAGCAGCCGTGACAGAGTACTTACAGATACGCAGTATTTT.